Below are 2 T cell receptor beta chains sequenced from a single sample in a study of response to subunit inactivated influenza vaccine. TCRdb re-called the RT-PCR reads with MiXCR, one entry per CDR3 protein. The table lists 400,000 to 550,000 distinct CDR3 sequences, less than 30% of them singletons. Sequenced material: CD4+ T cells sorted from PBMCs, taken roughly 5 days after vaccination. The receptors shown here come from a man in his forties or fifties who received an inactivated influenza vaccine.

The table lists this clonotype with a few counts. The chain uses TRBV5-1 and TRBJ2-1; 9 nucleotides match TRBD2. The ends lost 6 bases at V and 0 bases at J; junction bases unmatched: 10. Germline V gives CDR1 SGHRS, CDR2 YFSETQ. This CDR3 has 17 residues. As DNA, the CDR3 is TGCGCCAGCACCGAGACTAGCGGATCTAGCTCCTACAATGAGCAGTTCTTC. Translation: CASTETSGSSSYNEQFF. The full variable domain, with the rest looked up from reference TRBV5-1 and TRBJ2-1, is KAGVTQTPRYLIKTRGQQVTLSCSPISGHRSVSWYQQTPGQGLQFLFEYFSETQRNKGNFPGRFSGRQFSNSRSEMNVSTLELGDSALYLCASTETSGSSSYNEQFFGPGTRLTVL.

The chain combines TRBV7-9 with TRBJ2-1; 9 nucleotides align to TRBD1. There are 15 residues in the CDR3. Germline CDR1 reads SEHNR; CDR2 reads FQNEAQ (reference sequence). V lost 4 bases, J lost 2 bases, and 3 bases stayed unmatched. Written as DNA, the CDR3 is TGTGCCAGCAGCTCGACAGGGGGACCCTACAATGAGCAGTTCTTC. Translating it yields CASSSTGGPYNEQFF. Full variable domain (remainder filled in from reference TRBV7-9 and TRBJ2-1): DTGVSQNPRHKITKRGQNVTFRCDPISEHNRLYWYRQTLGQGPEFLTYFQNEAQLEKSRLLSDRFSAERPKGSFSTLEIQRTEQGDSAMYLCASSSTGGPYNEQFFGPGTRLTVL.